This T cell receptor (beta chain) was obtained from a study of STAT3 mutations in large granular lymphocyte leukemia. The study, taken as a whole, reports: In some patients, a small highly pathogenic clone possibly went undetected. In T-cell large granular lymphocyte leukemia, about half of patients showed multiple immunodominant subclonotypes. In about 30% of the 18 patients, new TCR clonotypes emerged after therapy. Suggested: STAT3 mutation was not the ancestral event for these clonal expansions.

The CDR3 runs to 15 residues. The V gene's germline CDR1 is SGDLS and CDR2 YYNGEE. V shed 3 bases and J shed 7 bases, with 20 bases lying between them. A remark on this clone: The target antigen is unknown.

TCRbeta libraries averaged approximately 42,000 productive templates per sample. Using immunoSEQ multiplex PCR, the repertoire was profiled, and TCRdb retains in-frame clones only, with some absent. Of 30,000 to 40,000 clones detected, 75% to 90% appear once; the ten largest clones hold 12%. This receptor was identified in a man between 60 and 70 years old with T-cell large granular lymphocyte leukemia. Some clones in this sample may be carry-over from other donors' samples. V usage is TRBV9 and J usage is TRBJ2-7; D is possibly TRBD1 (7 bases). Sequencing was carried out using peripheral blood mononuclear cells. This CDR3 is CASSGQGFLREEQYF. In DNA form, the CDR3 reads TGTGCCAGCAGCGGACAGGGTTTTCTCCGGGAGGAGCAGTACTTC.